A selection of T cell receptor beta chains follows, all from one sample in a study of T cells in Graves' hyperthyroidism and ophthalmopathy. A single record per CDR3 protein comes from TCRdb applying MiXCR to the multiplex PCR reads. The sample holds some 510,000 distinct CDR3 sequences; about 45% are singletons and the top ten take nearly 8.5%. The sequenced material came from peripheral blood or thyroid tissue (not recorded which). Receptors were obtained from a woman younger than 35 with Graves' hyperthyroidism. The CDR3 runs from the conserved cysteine through the conserved F or W. A D gene is named only where the DNA matches it firmly. Clone size is shown for a subset of rows, as once, few, many or a class of expanded clone.

j_call: TRBJ2-7
d_call: -
clone_size: few
v_call: TRBV5-1
cdr3_nt: TGCGCCAGCAGCCAATGGGGGCCCGCGGGAGTGAACGAGCAGTACTTC
cdr3_aa: CASSQWGPAGVNEQYF

j_call: TRBJ1-5
d_call: -
clone_size: -
v_call: TRBV7-4
cdr3_nt: TGTGCCAGCAGGTATCGGGGGAGGGGCCGACAGCCCCAGCATTTT
cdr3_aa: CASRYRGRGRQPQHF

j_call: TRBJ1-2
d_call: -
clone_size: -
v_call: TRBV29-1
cdr3_nt: TGCAGCTTAATGGGGGGTAACTATGGCTACACCTTC
cdr3_aa: CSLMGGNYGYTF

j_call: TRBJ1-5
d_call: TRBD1
clone_size: once
v_call: TRBV5-3
cdr3_nt: TGTGCTAGATATACAGGGGGCAGGCCGGGGCAGCCCCAGCATTTT
cdr3_aa: CARYTGGRPGQPQHF

j_call: TRBJ2-2
d_call: TRBD2
clone_size: -
v_call: TRBV7-6
cdr3_nt: TGTGCCAGCAGCTTAGGACTAGCGGGGGACACCGGGGAGCTGTTTTTT
cdr3_aa: CASSLGLAGDTGELFF

j_call: TRBJ2-5
d_call: TRBD2
clone_size: -
v_call: TRBV15
cdr3_nt: TGTGCCACCAGCAACGGACTAGCGGAAGAGACCCAGTACTTC
cdr3_aa: CATSNGLAEETQYF

j_call: TRBJ2-7
d_call: -
clone_size: -
v_call: TRBV6-2/TRBV6-3
cdr3_nt: TGTGCCAGCAGTTACCTTGGGAGTTACGAGCAGTACTTC
cdr3_aa: CASSYLGSYEQYF

j_call: TRBJ1-5
d_call: -
clone_size: few
v_call: TRBV10-2
cdr3_nt: TGCGCCAGCAGTGGCGCCGGAGACAATCAGCCCCAGCATTTT
cdr3_aa: CASSGAGDNQPQHF

j_call: TRBJ2-6
d_call: -
clone_size: few
v_call: TRBV16
cdr3_nt: TGTGCCAGCAGCCAATCAGGGTCCTTCTCTGGGGCCAACGTCCTGACTTTC
cdr3_aa: CASSQSGSFSGANVLTF

j_call: TRBJ1-1
d_call: -
clone_size: -
v_call: TRBV6-1
cdr3_nt: TGTGCCAGCAGTGGCGGGGGTGGCACTGAAGCTTTCTTT
cdr3_aa: CASSGGGGTEAFF

j_call: TRBJ2-2
d_call: -
clone_size: many
v_call: TRBV7-2
cdr3_nt: TGTGCCAGCAGCCGCGACAGGAACACCGGGGAGCTGTTTTTT
cdr3_aa: CASSRDRNTGELFF

j_call: TRBJ2-7
d_call: TRBD2
clone_size: -
v_call: TRBV2
cdr3_nt: TGTGCCAGCAGTAGGACTAGCAGGGGAATGAACGAGCAGTACTTC
cdr3_aa: CASSRTSRGMNEQYF

j_call: TRBJ1-5
d_call: -
clone_size: few
v_call: TRBV12-3/TRBV12-4
cdr3_nt: TGTGCCAGCAGCCCCTACCGGGTGGCGACGGATCAGCCCCAGCATTTT
cdr3_aa: CASSPYRVATDQPQHF

j_call: TRBJ1-2
d_call: -
clone_size: many
v_call: TRBV20-1
cdr3_nt: TGCAGTGCTAGTCCCGGATATGGCTACACCTTC
cdr3_aa: CSASPGYGYTF

j_call: TRBJ1-2
d_call: -
clone_size: -
v_call: TRBV7-2
cdr3_nt: TGTGCCAGCAGCTTAGCGGCGGTGGGTGCGCCACAGGACTATGGCTACACCTTC
cdr3_aa: CASSLAAVGAPQDYGYTF

j_call: TRBJ2-7
d_call: -
clone_size: -
v_call: TRBV20-1
cdr3_nt: TGCAGTGTAAAAGCGGGTCCGAGCTCCTACGAGCAGTACTTC
cdr3_aa: CSVKAGPSSYEQYF

j_call: TRBJ2-7
d_call: TRBD2
clone_size: few
v_call: TRBV11-1
cdr3_nt: TGTGCCAGCAGCTTGGTGCGGGAGAGCTACGAGCAGTACTTC
cdr3_aa: CASSLVRESYEQYF

j_call: TRBJ1-3
d_call: -
clone_size: -
v_call: TRBV14
cdr3_nt: TGTGCCAGCAGCCAAGATCGAGTAACACTTGGAAACACCATATATTTT
cdr3_aa: CASSQDRVTLGNTIYF